These 31 T cell receptor beta chains originate from one sample sequenced in a study of T cell changes during pregnancy in multiple sclerosis. Measured with immunoSEQ multiplex PCR; TCRdb has only the in-frame clones, and not every one. In the table there are about 79,000 clones, 85% to 95% of which are singletons. The material was peripheral blood, obtained in the second trimester of pregnancy. Receptors originate from a female donor in good health, enrolled as a control in a pregnancy study.

The chain joins TRBV27 to TRBJ2-5, with D unresolved. V was trimmed by 3 bases and J by 0 bases, leaving 8 bases between them. The CDR3 contains 14 residues. From germline, CDR1 is MNHEY and CDR2 SMNVEV (reference sequence). In DNA form, the CDR3 reads TGTGCCAGCAGTTTTACAGCCGACCAAGAGACCCAGTACTTC. The encoded protein is CASSFTADQETQYF.

The chain recombines TRBV4-1 with TRBJ2-2, with TRBD2 matching over 11 bases. V lost 2 bases and J lost 7; bases outside the gene matches: 6. Germline V gene data show CDR1 as MGHRA and CDR2 as YSYEKL. There are 16 residues in the CDR3. CDR3 coding DNA: TGCGCCAGCAGCCAAAATAGCGGGGGGGACGGCGGGGAGCTGTTTTTT. Translated, it gives CASSQNSGGDGGELFF.

In DNA form, the CDR3 reads TGTGCCAGCAGCGTAGAGGCTAGTGGGGAGACCCAGTACTTC. This codes for CASSVEASGETQYF. This chain joins TRBV9 and TRBJ2-5; D gene ambiguous. V lost 0 bases to trimming and J lost 5 bases, with 11 bases between them. Germline V lookup: CDR1 SGDLS, CDR2 YYNGEE. This CDR3 has 14 residues.

The CDR3 sequence: CASSQTGRSNEKLFF. For the CDR3, the DNA is TGTGCCAGCAGCCAAACAGGGCGATCTAATGAAAAACTGTTTTTT. The chain is built from TRBV9 and TRBJ1-4; D possibly corresponds to TRBD1 (6 bases). V gave up 4 bases and J gave up 3 bases, with 13 bases separating them. CDR3 size: 15 residues. Per the germline V gene, CDR1 is SGDLS and CDR2 is YYNGEE. The whole variable domain, remainder taken from reference TRBV9 and TRBJ1-4, is DSGVTQTPKHLITATGQRVTLRCSPRSGDLSVYWYQQSLDQGLQFLIQYYNGEERAKGNILERFSAQQFPDLHSELNLSSLELGDSALYFCASSQTGRSNEKLFFGSGTQLSVL.

V usage is TRBV9 and J usage is TRBJ2-2; maybe TRBD1 (5 bases). The CDR3 has 14 residues. Germline values: CDR1 SGDLS, CDR2 YYNGEE. V lost 4 bases to trimming and J lost 1 base, with 8 bases between them. As DNA, the CDR3 is TGTGCCAGCAGCCCTGACAGGAACACCGGGGAGCTGTTTTTT. It encodes CASSPDRNTGELFF.

The chain links TRBV6-5 to TRBJ1-1, with 7 bases matching TRBD1. Germline V gene sequence: CDR1 MNHEY, CDR2 SVGAGI. The CDR3 totals 12 residues. V was pared by 4 bases and J by 8 bases, with 4 bases of the junction left unmatched. This chain's CDR3 is CASSLTTGEAFF. The CDR3 region has the DNA TGTGCCAGCAGTTTGACGACAGGGGAAGCTTTCTTT.

This clone showed up just once. The V gene is TRBV6-6, the J gene TRBJ2-2, with D possibly being TRBD2 (5 bases). Germline V gene lookup returns CDR1 MNHNY and CDR2 SVGAGI (reference sequence). The CDR3 is 15 residues long. V lost 2 bases to trimming and J lost 4 bases, with 11 bases between them. The CDR3 loop is CASSYEPAGTGELFF. As DNA, the CDR3 is TGTGCCAGCAGTTACGAACCCGCGGGCACCGGGGAGCTGTTTTTT.

The gene calls are TRBV7-9 and TRBJ1-4; tentative D call: TRBD1 (6 bases). Trimming took off 1 base at V and 5 bases at J, with 8 bases between the two ends. CDR3 size: 14 residues. Germline CDR1 reads SEHNR; CDR2 reads FQNEAQ (reference sequence). The DNA of the CDR3 is TGTGCCAGCAGCTTAGGTACAGGGAATGAAAAACTGTTTTTT. This sequence encodes CASSLGTGNEKLFF.

This sequence joins TRBV6-1 and TRBJ1-5; maybe TRBD1 (5 bases). This CDR3 comprises 16 residues. Germline CDR1 is MNHNS and CDR2 is SASEGT. Trimming stripped 3 bases from V and 2 bases from J, with 14 bases between. The CDR3 DNA reads TGTGCCAGCAGTGAGCCGGGACTCTGGGGCAATCAGCCCCAGCATTTT. Amino acid sequence: CASSEPGLWGNQPQHF.

The rearrangement uses TRBV4-3 and TRBJ1-1; maybe TRBD1 (5 bases). Trimming stripped 0 bases from V and 6 bases from J, with 11 bases between. Germline loops: CDR1 LGHNA, CDR2 YSLEER. This CDR3 spans 14 amino acids. DNA for the CDR3: TGCGCCAGCAGCCAAGAGTGGCGGGGGGCTGAAGCTTTCTTT. Residues: CASSQEWRGAEAFF.

In its sample, this clone was seen once. This chain uses TRBV9 with TRBJ2-3; D is ambiguous. CDR1 is SGDLS, CDR2 YYNGEE, per germline. V gave up 0 bases and J gave up 9 bases, with 14 bases separating them. This CDR3 has 14 amino acids. The DNA for the CDR3 is TGTGCCAGCAGCGTAGCGTCTTTGGTCGGGACGCAGTATTTT. Translation: CASSVASLVGTQYF.

J is TRBJ2-5 and V is TRBV7-3, with a possible D match to TRBD2 (6 bases). Germline CDR1 and CDR2: SGHTA and FQGTGA. The CDR3 contains 12 residues. The V end was cut by 5 bases, the J end by 5 bases, with 9 bases between. This CDR3 reads CASSRAGETQYF. CDR3 sequence (DNA): TGTGCCAGCAGCCGGGCGGGGGAGACCCAGTACTTC.

The rearrangement uses TRBV5-6 and TRBJ2-7; TRBD2 matches at 7 bases. V lost 0 bases, J lost 7 bases, and 7 bases stayed unmatched. CDR1 is SGHDT, CDR2 YYEEEE, per germline. The length of the CDR3 is 14 residues. The CDR3 nucleotides read TGTGCCAGCAGCTTGGCCGGGAGGCGCGTTGAGCAGTACTTC. It yields the protein CASSLAGRRVEQYF.

The chain couples TRBV27 to TRBJ2-7; 11 nucleotides align to TRBD1. Trimming at V came to 4 bases and at J to 3 bases, leaving 5 bases not matched to a gene. The CDR3 has 15 residues. Germline CDR1 MNHEY, CDR2 SMNVEV (reference sequence). In DNA form, the CDR3 reads TGTGCCAGCAGTTCGAGGACAGGGGGCCTCTACGAGCAGTACTTC. This sequence encodes CASSSRTGGLYEQYF.

The chain employs TRBV6-1 and TRBJ2-5; D unclear. The CDR3 extends over 13 amino acids. Germline V gene sequence: CDR1 MNHNS, CDR2 SASEGT. V lost 4 bases to trimming and J lost 5 bases, with 11 bases between them. CDR3 loop: CASSALALETQYF. CDR3 nucleotide sequence: TGTGCCAGCAGTGCTTTAGCTCTCGAGACCCAGTACTTC.

The table lists this clone with a count of one. The V call is TRBV5-4, the J call TRBJ2-1; possibly TRBD1 for D (5 bases). Per germline, CDR1 SGHNT and CDR2 YYREEE (reference sequence). There are 15 residues in the CDR3. V was shortened by 3 bases and J by 5 bases, with 15 bases between the two germline ends. The CDR3 coding sequence is TGTGCCAGCAGCTCGACGATATCAGGGAACAATGAGCAGTTCTTC. It yields the protein CASSSTISGNNEQFF.

The genes are TRBV15 and TRBJ1-1, with 10 nucleotides matching TRBD1. The germline V gene encodes CDR1 LNHNV and CDR2 YYDKDF (reference sequence). The CDR3 loop spans 15 amino acids. Germline trimming cut 5 bases from V and 9 bases from J; bases unmatched to any gene: 12. CDR3 region: CATSGSLGQGKKAFF. The CDR3 DNA reads TGTGCCACCAGCGGTAGTCTGGGACAGGGGAAAAAAGCTTTCTTT.

A single count supports this clone. This chain uses TRBV25-1 with TRBJ2-7, with TRBD2 identical over 8 bases. The CDR3 has 14 amino acids. Germline V CDR1 and CDR2: MGHDK, SYGVNS. The V gene end was trimmed by 4 bases and the J gene end by 1 base; junction bases not matched to a gene: 3. This CDR3 reads CASSASGSSYEQYF. CDR3 in DNA: TGTGCCAGCAGTGCAAGCGGGAGTTCCTACGAGCAGTACTTC.

This sequence joins TRBV30 and TRBJ2-3; D gene uncertain. V lost 5 bases and J lost 8, with 14 bases in between. The CDR3 has 12 amino acids. The germline V gene encodes CDR1 GTSNPN and CDR2 SVGIG (reference sequence). This CDR3 reads CAWSLVRGTQYF. The CDR3 DNA sequence: TGTGCCTGGTCTCTTGTGCGAGGTACGCAGTATTTT.

The chain has TRBV5-8 and TRBJ2-5; D call uncertain. The CDR3 extends over 13 amino acids. V was trimmed by 4 bases and J by 0 bases, leaving 7 bases between them. Germline lookup yields CDR1 SGHTS and CDR2 YDEGEE. The CDR3: CASSTMYQETQYF. The CDR3 DNA is TGTGCCAGCAGCACTATGTACCAAGAGACCCAGTACTTC.

This rearrangement joins TRBV4-3 to TRBJ1-5, with 9 bases identical to TRBD1. The V segment lost 0 bases and the J segment 3 bases; nucleotides outside the gene matches: 3. The CDR3 is 16 amino acids. Germline CDR1 and CDR2: LGHNA and YSLEER. CDR3 amino acids: CASSQDGTGTNQPQHF. CDR3 bases: TGCGCCAGCAGCCAAGATGGGACAGGGACCAATCAGCCCCAGCATTTT.

The V gene is TRBV7-2, the J gene TRBJ2-7; 7 bases line up with TRBD1. Germline loops: CDR1 SGHTA, CDR2 FQGNSA. Unmatched junction bases numbered 3, after V lost 1 base and J lost 6 bases. This CDR3 has 13 residues. As DNA, the CDR3 is TGTGCCAGCAGCTTAGACAGGGGACGCGAGCAGTACTTC. It yields the protein CASSLDRGREQYF.

As regards this clone: A read error may produce the germline difference seen at one junction end. This chain connects TRBV7-2 to TRBJ2-7, with D possibly TRBD1 on 5 matching bases. The CDR3 totals 13 residues. CDR1 is SGHTA and CDR2 is FQGNSA in the germline V gene. The CDR3 bases are TGTGCCAGCAGTTTAGCCCAGGGCATCGAGCAGTACTTC. This codes for CASSLAQGIEQYF.

The chain couples TRBV2 to TRBJ1-1; D unresolved. This CDR3 is 13 amino acids long. The V end lost 7 bases, the J end lost 5 bases, and 14 bases lay between the germline ends. Germline assignment: CDR1 SNHLY and CDR2 FYNNEI. The chain's CDR3 is CASNPLYGTEAFF. CDR3 DNA sequence: TGTGCCAGCAATCCCCTATATGGTACTGAAGCTTTCTTT.

The chain uses TRBV25-1 and TRBJ2-3; a possible D gene is TRBD2 (6 bases). V lost 8 bases and J 2 bases, leaving 17 bases between the germline ends. The CDR3 consists of 15 residues. The germline V gene has CDR1 MGHDK and CDR2 SYGVNS. In DNA form, the CDR3 reads TGTGCCAGCGCCGGGACGGGACTTCCCACAGATACGCAGTATTTT. Protein sequence: CASAGTGLPTDTQYF. The whole variable domain, remainder taken from reference TRBV25-1 and TRBJ2-3, is EADIYQTPRYLVIGTGKKITLECSQTMGHDKMYWYQQDPGMELHLIHYSYGVNSTEKGDLSSESTVSRIRTEHFPLTLESARPSHTSQYLCASAGTGLPTDTQYFGPGTRLTVL.

As for this clone: The sample contains more than one DNA sequence encoding this CDR3. The chain recombines TRBV19 with TRBJ1-2, with TRBD1 matching over 8 bases. This CDR3 contains 14 residues. Germline V gives CDR1 LNHDA, CDR2 SQIVND (reference sequence). The V and J ends lost 6 bases and 4 bases, in that order; junction bases with no gene match: 7. CDR3 DNA sequence: TGTGCCAGTAGCCTAGGACAGGGTGCCTATGGCTACACCTTC. Translation gives CASSLGQGAYGYTF. Supplemented by reference TRBV19 and TRBJ1-2, the full variable domain reads DGGITQSPKYLFRKEGQNVTLSCEQNLNHDAMYWYRQDPGQGLRLIYYSQIVNDFQKGDIAEGYSVSREKKESFPLTVTSAQKNPTAFYLCASSLGQGAYGYTFGSGTRLTVV.

The chain joins TRBV5-4 to TRBJ2-5; 9 bases fit TRBD2. With 0 bases clipped from V and 0 bases from J, the junction kept 3 bases outside the gene matches. Germline V gene lookup returns CDR1 SGHNT and CDR2 YYREEE (reference sequence). The CDR3 contains 16 residues. CDR3 in DNA: TGTGCCAGCAGCTTGGGGGCGGGGGGGCACCAAGAGACCCAGTACTTC. Its protein is CASSLGAGGHQETQYF.

This chain joins TRBV11-2 and TRBJ1-2, with 7 bases identical to TRBD1. V dropped 0 bases and J dropped 3; count of bases not matched to a gene: 16. Germline V gene lookup returns CDR1 SGHAT and CDR2 FQNNGV. This CDR3 contains 19 residues. In nucleotides, the CDR3 is TGTGCCAGCAGCTTAGATTCCACAGTGAAGGCCAGGGGGGACTATGGCTACACCTTC. It encodes CASSLDSTVKARGDYGYTF.

The chain has TRBV5-1 and TRBJ2-1; maybe TRBD2 (5 bases). Germline CDR1 reads SGHRS; CDR2 reads YFSETQ. The germline V and J ends were trimmed by 0 bases and 5 bases, with 12 bases remaining between them. There are 15 residues in the CDR3. DNA of the CDR3: TGCGCCAGCAGCTTGGGGGCGGGTCCTGACAATGAGCAGTTCTTC. Translating gives CASSLGAGPDNEQFF.

This chain connects TRBV19 to TRBJ1-2; unclear D gene. This CDR3 contains 15 residues. Germline V gene lookup returns CDR1 LNHDA and CDR2 SQIVND (reference sequence). The germline V and J ends were trimmed by 3 bases and 5 bases, with 16 bases remaining between them. The CDR3 DNA reads as TGTGCCAGTAGTATCGGGCAGGTCGGGATATATGGCTACACCTTC. Its translation: CASSIGQVGIYGYTF. Supplemented by reference TRBV19 and TRBJ1-2, the full variable domain reads DGGITQSPKYLFRKEGQNVTLSCEQNLNHDAMYWYRQDPGQGLRLIYYSQIVNDFQKGDIAEGYSVSREKKESFPLTVTSAQKNPTAFYLCASSIGQVGIYGYTFGSGTRLTVV.

This rearrangement joins TRBV30 to TRBJ2-4, with a weak D call TRBD1 (5 bases). The V gene lost 3 bases and the J gene lost 1 base, with 19 bases spanning the gap. Germline V CDR1 and CDR2: GTSNPN, SVGIG (reference sequence). The CDR3 loop spans 17 amino acids. Here the CDR3 DNA reads TGTGCCTGGAGGCTTCAGGGTTTAGGGTTGGCCAAAAACATTCAGTACTTC. Amino acids: CAWRLQGLGLAKNIQYF.